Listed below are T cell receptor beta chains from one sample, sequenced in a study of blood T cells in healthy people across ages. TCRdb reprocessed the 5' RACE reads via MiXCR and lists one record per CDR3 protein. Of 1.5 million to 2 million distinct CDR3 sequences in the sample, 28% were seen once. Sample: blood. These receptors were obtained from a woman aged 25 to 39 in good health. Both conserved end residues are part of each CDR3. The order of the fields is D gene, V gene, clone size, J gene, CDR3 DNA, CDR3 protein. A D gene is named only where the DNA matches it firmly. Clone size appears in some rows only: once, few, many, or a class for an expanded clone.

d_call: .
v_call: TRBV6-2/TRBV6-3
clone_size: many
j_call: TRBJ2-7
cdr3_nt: TGTGCCAGCGGCCGGATAACCTACGAGCAGTACTTC
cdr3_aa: CASGRITYEQYF

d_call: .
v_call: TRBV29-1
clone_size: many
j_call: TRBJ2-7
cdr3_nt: TGCAGCGTGGAAGGGTGGGAGCTCTCCTACGAGCAGTACTTC
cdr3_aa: CSVEGWELSYEQYF

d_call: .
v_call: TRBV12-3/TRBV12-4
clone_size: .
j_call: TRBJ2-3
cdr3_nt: TGTGCCAGCAGTTCAGTATTTGGGGATACGCAGTATTTT
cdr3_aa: CASSSVFGDTQYF

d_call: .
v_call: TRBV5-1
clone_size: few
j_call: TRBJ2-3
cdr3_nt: TGCGCCAGCAGGGAGGGGGCCTTGGGGAGCACAGATACGCAGTATTTT
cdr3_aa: CASREGALGSTDTQYF

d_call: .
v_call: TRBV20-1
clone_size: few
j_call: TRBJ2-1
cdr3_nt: TGCAGTGCTAGAGTCCCACGGGGGTCTTTCTACAATGAGCAGTTCTTC
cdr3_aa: CSARVPRGSFYNEQFF

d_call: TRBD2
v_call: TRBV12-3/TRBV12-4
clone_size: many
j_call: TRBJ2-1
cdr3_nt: TGTGCCAGCAGTTGGGGGGGGGCCTACAATGAGCAGTTCTTC
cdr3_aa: CASSWGGAYNEQFF

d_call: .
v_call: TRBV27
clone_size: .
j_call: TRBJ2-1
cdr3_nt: TGTGCCAGCAGTGACCCTCCGGGACGCGGCAATGAGCAGTTCTTC
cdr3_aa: CASSDPPGRGNEQFF

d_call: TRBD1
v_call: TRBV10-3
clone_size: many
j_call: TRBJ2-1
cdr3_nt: TGTGCCATCAGTGAGAAGACAGGGGGGAGCAATGAGCAGTTCTTC
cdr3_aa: CAISEKTGGSNEQFF

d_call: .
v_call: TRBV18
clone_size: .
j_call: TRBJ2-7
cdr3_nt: TGTGTCAGCTCACCACCCCAGAGATCCTACGAGCAGTACTTC
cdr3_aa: CVSSPPQRSYEQYF

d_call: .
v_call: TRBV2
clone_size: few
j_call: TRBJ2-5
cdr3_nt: TGTGCCAGCAGCGGGGGCGAGGGGGAGACCCAGTACTTC
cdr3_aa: CASSGGEGETQYF

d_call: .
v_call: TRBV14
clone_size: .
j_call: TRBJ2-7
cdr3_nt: TGTGCCAGCAGCCAGGAATTTTACGGCGAGCAGTACTTC
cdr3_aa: CASSQEFYGEQYF

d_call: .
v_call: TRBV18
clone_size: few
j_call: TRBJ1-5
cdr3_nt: TGTGCCAGCTCACCATTGGAGGCACCCCGGGGGGCCCAGCATTTT
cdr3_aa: CASSPLEAPRGAQHF

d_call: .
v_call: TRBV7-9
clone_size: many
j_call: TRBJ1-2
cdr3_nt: TGTGCCAGCAGCCCCGGGTCGGGGGCAAACTATGGCTACACCTTC
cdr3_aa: CASSPGSGANYGYTF

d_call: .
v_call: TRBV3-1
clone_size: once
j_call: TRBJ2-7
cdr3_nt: TGTGCCAGCAGCCCAGGGAGTTTAGGAGACGAGCAGTACTTC
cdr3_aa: CASSPGSLGDEQYF

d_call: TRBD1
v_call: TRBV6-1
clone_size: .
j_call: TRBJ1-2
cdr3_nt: TGTGCCAGCACCTCGAGGGACAGGGCAGGTGGCTACACCTTC
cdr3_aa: CASTSRDRAGGYTF

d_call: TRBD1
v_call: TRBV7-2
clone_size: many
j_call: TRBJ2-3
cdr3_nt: TGTGCCAGCAGCTGGCCGGGACAGGGGTCCGTAGATACGCAGTATTTT
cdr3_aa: CASSWPGQGSVDTQYF